This T cell receptor (beta chain) stems from a study of CD8 T cells in Susac syndrome. TCR beta was sequenced from blood CD8+ and CD4+ T cells. Multiple sclerosis controls were treatment-naive patients with stable or active relapsing-remitting disease. FACS enriched CD8+ TEMRA cells, while bulk CD8+ and CD4+ were negatively isolated. Random hexamers were used to reverse transcribe an amount of about 0.5 to 1 ug RNA. The TCR beta CDR3 was amplified by immunoSEQ multiplex PCR across 54 Vbeta, 13 Jbeta. Each CDR3 protein gets one entry after TCRdb re-called the immunoSEQ multiplex PCR reads with MiXCR. The table shows about 130,000 distinct CDR3 sequences, with 94% occurring only once. The sequenced sample consisted of CD4+ T cells from PBMCs. The clonotype was recovered from a human donor with multiple sclerosis.

CDR3 DNA sequence: TGTGCCAGCAGCCAAGCTTCGGGATCCGAGCAGTACTTC. Its translation: CASSQASGSEQYF. The rearrangement joins TRBV3-1 to TRBJ2-7; possibly TRBD2 for D (5 bases). V was shortened by 1 base and J by 6 bases, with 10 bases between the two germline ends. The germline V gene has CDR1 LGHDT and CDR2 YNNKEL (reference sequence). CDR3 length equals 13 residues.